The present entry profiles one TCR beta chain with its context. This sample includes further DNA sequences coding for the same CDR3. Clones were read by immunoSEQ multiplex PCR, and TCRdb kept only the in-frame ones, dropping some. This sample carries about 1.5 million clones, roughly 98% of them seen once, and the ten largest clones take roughly 0.45%. This sample was taken from a study of shared clonotypes between healthy human individuals. This CDR3 comprises 11 residues. Germline lookup yields CDR1 SNHLY and CDR2 FYNNEI. V lost 5 bases, J lost 3 bases, and 5 bases lay in between. V is TRBV2 and J is TRBJ2-7; D is uncertain. The source is a man aged 25 to 40 in good health. The material sequenced was naive CD4+ T cells sorted from blood. The subset denotes: CD45RA+ positively selected. The CDR3 protein is CASSNLYEQYF. The DNA of the CDR3 is TGTGCCAGCAGTAATCTCTACGAGCAGTACTTC.